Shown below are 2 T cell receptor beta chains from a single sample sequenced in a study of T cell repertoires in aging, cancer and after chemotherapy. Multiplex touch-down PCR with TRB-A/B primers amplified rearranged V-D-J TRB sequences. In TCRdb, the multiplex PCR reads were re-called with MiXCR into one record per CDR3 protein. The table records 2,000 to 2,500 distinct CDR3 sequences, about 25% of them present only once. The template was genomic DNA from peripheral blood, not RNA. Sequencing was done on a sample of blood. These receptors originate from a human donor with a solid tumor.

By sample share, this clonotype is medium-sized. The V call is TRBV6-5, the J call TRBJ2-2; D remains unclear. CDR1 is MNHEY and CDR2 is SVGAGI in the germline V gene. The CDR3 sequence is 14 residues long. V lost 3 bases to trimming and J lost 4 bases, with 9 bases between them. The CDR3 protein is CASSYDSGTGELFF. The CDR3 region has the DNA TGTGCCAGCAGTTATGATTCGGGCACCGGGGAGCTGTTTTTT.

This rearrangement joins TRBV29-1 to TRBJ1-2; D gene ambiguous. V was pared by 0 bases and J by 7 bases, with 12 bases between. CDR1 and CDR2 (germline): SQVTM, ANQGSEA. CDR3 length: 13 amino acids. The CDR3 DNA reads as TGCAGCGTTGAAGAACAGTTGGGTCGTGGCTACACCTTC. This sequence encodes CSVEEQLGRGYTF.